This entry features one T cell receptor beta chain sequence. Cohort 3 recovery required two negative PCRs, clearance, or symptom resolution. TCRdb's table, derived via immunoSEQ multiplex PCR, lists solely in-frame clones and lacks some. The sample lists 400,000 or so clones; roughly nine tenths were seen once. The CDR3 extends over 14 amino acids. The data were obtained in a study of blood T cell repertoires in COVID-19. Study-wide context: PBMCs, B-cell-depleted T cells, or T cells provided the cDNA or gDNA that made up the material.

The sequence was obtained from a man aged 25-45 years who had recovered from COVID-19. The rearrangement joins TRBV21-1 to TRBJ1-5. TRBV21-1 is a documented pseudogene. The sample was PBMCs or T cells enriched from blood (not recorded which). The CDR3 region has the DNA TGTGCCAGCAGCAAAGAACAGAGGGAACAGCCCCAGCATTTT. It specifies CASSKEQREQPQHF.